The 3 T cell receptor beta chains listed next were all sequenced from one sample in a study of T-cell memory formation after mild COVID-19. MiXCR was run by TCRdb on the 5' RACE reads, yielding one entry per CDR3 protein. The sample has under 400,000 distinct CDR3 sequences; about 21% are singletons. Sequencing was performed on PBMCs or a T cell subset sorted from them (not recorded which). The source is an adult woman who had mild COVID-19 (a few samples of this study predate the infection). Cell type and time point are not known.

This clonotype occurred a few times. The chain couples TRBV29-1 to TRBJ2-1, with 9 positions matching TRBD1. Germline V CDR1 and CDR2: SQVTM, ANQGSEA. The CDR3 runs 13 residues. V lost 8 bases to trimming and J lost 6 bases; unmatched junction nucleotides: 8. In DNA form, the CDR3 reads TGCAGCTTGGGACAGGGATTGGTCAATGAGCAGTTCTTC. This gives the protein CSLGQGLVNEQFF.

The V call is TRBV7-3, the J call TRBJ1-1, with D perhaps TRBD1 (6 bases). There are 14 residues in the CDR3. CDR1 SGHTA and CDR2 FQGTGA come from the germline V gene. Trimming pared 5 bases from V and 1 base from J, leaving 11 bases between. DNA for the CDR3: TGTGCCAGCAGCCCTTCAGGGGCGAACACTGAAGCTTTCTTT. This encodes CASSPSGANTEAFF.

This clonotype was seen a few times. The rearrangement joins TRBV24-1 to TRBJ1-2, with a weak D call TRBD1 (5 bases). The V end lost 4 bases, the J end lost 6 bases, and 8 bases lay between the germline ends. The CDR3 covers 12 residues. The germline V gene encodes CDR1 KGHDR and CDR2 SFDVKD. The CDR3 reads CATSDGGNGYTF. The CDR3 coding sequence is TGTGCCACCAGTGACGGGGGTAATGGCTACACCTTC.